The 17 T cell receptor beta chains reported below all come from one sample, sequenced in a study of T cell repertoires and HLA-DP antigens. TCRdb keeps only in-frame clones here, not all; method: immunoSEQ multiplex PCR. In the table there are about 120,000 clones, nearly 95% of which are singletons. What these receptors recognize is not known. Sequences were obtained from CD4+ T cells from PBMCs. The receptors were sampled from a woman between 18 and 30 years old in good health and CMV-seronegative.

The CDR3 nucleotides read TGCGCCAGCAGCCAGGACGGTGCGAACACCGGGGAGCTGTTTTTT. Its translation: CASSQDGANTGELFF. The chain combines TRBV5-1 with TRBJ2-2; D remains ambiguous. The CDR3 runs to 15 residues. V lost 4 bases and J lost 0, with 10 bases in between. Germline V gives CDR1 SGHRS, CDR2 YFSETQ.

The rearrangement links TRBV6-5 to TRBJ2-5, with 11 bases that match TRBD1. CDR3 size: 14 residues. The germline gives CDR1 MNHEY, CDR2 SVGAGI. The ends lost 7 bases at V and 9 bases at J; junction bases unmatched: 10. The CDR3 sequence: CASNTGQGASAQYF. As DNA, the CDR3 is TGTGCCAGCAACACCGGACAGGGGGCATCGGCCCAGTACTTC.

V is TRBV27 and J is TRBJ2-7; D might be TRBD2 (8 bases). Germline V lookup: CDR1 MNHEY, CDR2 SMNVEV (reference sequence). The CDR3 has 14 amino acids. Trimming left V 7 bases short and J 5 bases short, with 18 bases between. CDR3 in amino acids: CASTPSGGGHEQYF. The CDR3 nucleotides are TGTGCCAGCACCCCATCGGGAGGGGGCCACGAGCAGTACTTC.

The rearrangement joins TRBV5-1 to TRBJ2-7, with a tentative D call TRBD1 (5 bases). The V end lost 5 bases, the J end lost 2 bases, and 17 bases lay between the germline ends. Germline CDR1 reads SGHRS; CDR2 reads YFSETQ. The CDR3 has 15 residues. This chain's CDR3 is CASRESGMGPYEQYF. The CDR3, as DNA: TGCGCCAGCAGGGAATCTGGGATGGGGCCCTACGAGCAGTACTTC.

V and J are TRBV10-2 and TRBJ2-1; 12 bases are shared with TRBD2. The junction had 7 bases not matched to a gene; V was cut back by 0 bases and J by 10 bases. The CDR3 is made up of 16 amino acids. Germline CDR1 and CDR2: WSHSY and SAAADI. CDR3 residues: CASSESLAGGPREQFF. DNA for the CDR3: TGCGCCAGCAGTGAGTCCCTAGCGGGAGGGCCGAGGGAGCAGTTCTTC.

This rearrangement joins TRBV15 to TRBJ1-1; D uncertain. Trimming cost V 0 bases and J 1 base, with 6 bases left between them. CDR3 length equals 14 residues. CDR1 is LNHNV, CDR2 YYDKDF, per germline (reference sequence). The DNA for the CDR3 is TGTGCCACCAGCAGAGAGAACAGGAACACTGAAGCTTTCTTT. As protein: CATSRENRNTEAFF.

The chain employs TRBV18 and TRBJ1-2, with D perhaps matching TRBD1 (5 bases). CDR3 size: 13 residues. Trimming pared 4 bases from V and 4 bases from J, leaving 10 bases between. CDR1 KGHSH and CDR2 LQKENI come from the germline V gene. DNA for the CDR3: TGTGCCAGCTCACAGGGGAGGGGCTATGGCTACACCTTC. It codes for CASSQGRGYGYTF.

The chain uses TRBV7-9 and TRBJ1-3, with D unresolved. The CDR3 is 16 residues long. Germline V gene sequence: CDR1 SEHNR, CDR2 FQNEAQ (reference sequence). V lost 2 bases and J lost 0, with 11 bases in between. The CDR3 bases are TGTGCCAGCAGCTTAACCGGGGTAATCTCTGGAAACACCATATATTTT. Translating it yields CASSLTGVISGNTIYF.

The V and J genes are TRBV7-2 and TRBJ1-2; TRBD1 aligns across 9 bases. Per germline, CDR1 SGHTA and CDR2 FQGNSA. CDR3 length equals 15 residues. Germline trimming cut 3 bases from V and 3 bases from J; bases unmatched to any gene: 5. For the CDR3, the DNA is TGTGCCAGCAGCTTTCGGACAGGGGCCTACTATGGCTACACCTTC. This encodes CASSFRTGAYYGYTF.

This rearrangement joins TRBV19 to TRBJ1-5; TRBD1 might be the D (6 bases). CDR1 LNHDA and CDR2 SQIVND come from the germline V gene (reference sequence). The CDR3 has 16 amino acids. The V end lost 3 bases, the J end lost 4 bases, and 16 bases lay between the germline ends. The CDR3 loop is CASSMGGGVINQPQHF. The CDR3 DNA follows: TGTGCCAGTAGTATGGGGGGGGGCGTAATAAATCAGCCCCAGCATTTT.

The genes are TRBV19 and TRBJ2-1; D remains ambiguous. Trimming removed 8 bases from V and 6 bases from J, with 14 bases in between. Germline V gives CDR1 LNHDA, CDR2 SQIVND (reference sequence). CDR3 length: 13 amino acids. CDR3 loop: CASAGLVGNEQFF. The CDR3 bases are TGTGCCAGTGCTGGGCTAGTAGGCAATGAGCAGTTCTTC.

V gene TRBV2 combines with J gene TRBJ1-2; no reliable D call. The V end lost 2 bases, the J end lost 0 bases, and 13 bases lay between the germline ends. Looked up from germline, CDR1 is SNHLY and CDR2 is FYNNEI. The CDR3 is 16 amino acids. This CDR3 reads CASSESAGPSNYGYTF. The CDR3 DNA reads TGTGCCAGCAGTGAAAGCGCAGGACCGTCTAACTATGGCTACACCTTC.

The chain carries TRBV16 and TRBJ2-7, with 7 nucleotides matching TRBD1. Germline CDR1 KGHSY, CDR2 FQNENV. V dropped 4 bases and J dropped 2; count of bases not matched to a gene: 5. The CDR3 runs 14 residues. CDR3 coding DNA: TGTGCCAGCAGCCTTCGGACAGGAACCTACGAGCAGTACTTC. The encoded protein is CASSLRTGTYEQYF.

This clone was counted a few times. J is TRBJ2-5 and V is TRBV29-1, with 8 bases that match TRBD1. This CDR3 has 13 amino acids. Germline V CDR1 and CDR2: SQVTM, ANQGSEA. V shed 7 bases, J shed 5 bases, and the junction held 9 bases outside the gene matches. This CDR3 is CSALGQGSETQYF. CDR3 nucleotides: TGCAGCGCCCTTGGACAGGGATCGGAGACCCAGTACTTC.

The gene calls are TRBV28 and TRBJ2-5; D is tentatively TRBD1 or TRBD2 (6 bases each). Germline-derived CDR1 and CDR2 are MDHEN and SYDVKM. Trimming took 3 bases from V and 2 from J, leaving 10 bases between them. The CDR3 spans 14 residues. CDR3 protein: CASSFGGGQETQYF. The CDR3 bases are TGTGCCAGCAGTTTTGGAGGGGGGCAAGAGACCCAGTACTTC.

This chain links TRBV19 with TRBJ2-7; possible D gene TRBD2, 5 bases. The germline V and J ends were trimmed by 4 bases and 0 bases, with 13 bases remaining between them. The CDR3 runs 15 residues. Per the germline V gene, CDR1 is LNHDA and CDR2 is SQIVND (reference sequence). The CDR3 loop reads CASSTLRGSSYEQYF. The CDR3 region has the DNA TGTGCCAGTAGTACCCTGCGTGGGAGCTCCTACGAGCAGTACTTC.

The V and J genes are TRBV2 and TRBJ2-1; a weak D match, TRBD1 (6 bases). V lost 7 bases and J 0 bases, leaving 13 bases between the germline ends. The germline V gene encodes CDR1 SNHLY and CDR2 FYNNEI. The CDR3 spans 15 residues. The CDR3 bases are TGTGCCAGCAAACTGACAGGCAGCTCCTACAATGAGCAGTTCTTC. Translated: CASKLTGSSYNEQFF.